This T cell receptor (beta chain) was sequenced for a study of kidney transplant recipient with SARS-CoV-2 infection. The ends lost 4 bases at V and 2 bases at J; junction bases unmatched: 9. The CDR3 sequence is 15 residues long. Germline V gives CDR1 GTSNPN, CDR2 SVGIG (reference sequence). To note about this clonotype: This may stem from a read error, because a much larger clone lies one nucleotide away.

TCRdb analysed the reads with MiXCR anew, one entry per CDR3 protein. The repertoire holds about 250,000 distinct CDR3 sequences, with 29% as singletons. The sample consisted of a blood sample, taken at baseline and on roughly day 110 from a kidney transplant recipient. The TCR originated in a male patient between 25 and 39 years old who had COVID-19 and was a kidney transplant recipient. Some T cells may be transferred from the graft donor. The chain carries TRBV30 and TRBJ2-7; 9 nucleotides line up with TRBD1. CDR3 amino acids: CAWKDRDRAPYEQYF. CDR3 bases: TGTGCCTGGAAGGATAGGGACAGGGCTCCCTACGAGCAGTACTTC.